Presented here are 32 T cell receptor beta chains from one specimen sequenced in a study of identical twins. Each CDR3 protein gets one entry after TCRdb re-called the 5' RACE reads with MiXCR. The sample lists roughly 710,000 distinct CDR3 sequences; roughly 6% were seen once. The specimen sequenced was naive T cells sorted from blood. The source is a man between 18 and 35 years old in good health.

The chain combines TRBV29-1 with TRBJ2-1, with a tentative D call TRBD2 (6 bases). The ends were cut back, 2 bases at V and 7 bases at J, with 12 bases in the middle. The CDR3 runs to 13 residues. Per the germline V gene, CDR1 is SQVTM and CDR2 is ANQGSEA. CDR3 residues: CSVEKLALNEQFF. CDR3 in DNA: TGCAGCGTTGAAAAGCTAGCGCTTAATGAGCAGTTCTTC.

This clonotype occurred a few times. The rearrangement uses TRBV29-1 and TRBJ2-1; the D gene could be TRBD1 or TRBD2 (5 bases each). This CDR3 contains 16 residues. Deletions cut 4 bases from V and 1 base from J, with 17 bases between. Looked up from germline, CDR1 is SQVTM and CDR2 is ANQGSEA. The CDR3 DNA is TGCAGCGTTGTCAGTGGGGGATTGGGTTCCTACAATGAGCAGTTCTTC. It codes for CSVVSGGLGSYNEQFF.

This clonotype was detected ten times or more. The rearrangement uses TRBV25-1 and TRBJ2-5, with a weak D call TRBD1 (6 bases). The length of the CDR3 is 14 residues. Germline V gene data show CDR1 as MGHDK and CDR2 as SYGVNS. The V end was cut by 2 bases, the J end by 2 bases, with 9 bases between. The CDR3 coding sequence is TGTGCCAGCAGTGAAGGGGGCATACAAGAGACCCAGTACTTC. Translating it yields CASSEGGIQETQYF. The full variable domain, completed using reference TRBV25-1 and TRBJ2-5, is EADIYQTPRYLVIGTGKKITLECSQTMGHDKMYWYQQDPGMELHLIHYSYGVNSTEKGDLSSESTVSRIRTEHFPLTLESARPSHTSQYLCASSEGGIQETQYFGPGTRLLVL.

This clonotype has a handful of counts. The chain combines TRBV7-2 with TRBJ2-7; TRBD2 might be the D (5 bases). The CDR3 extends over 15 amino acids. V dropped 5 bases and J dropped 0 bases, with 14 bases sitting between them. CDR1 SGHTA and CDR2 FQGNSA come from the germline V gene. The CDR3 region has the DNA TGTGCCAGCAGCCCTCAGGTGACTATCTCCTACGAGCAGTACTTC. It encodes CASSPQVTISYEQYF.

This clonotype was counted between two and nine times. The gene calls are TRBV20-1 and TRBJ2-5; 11 positions match TRBD2. CDR1 and CDR2 from the germline V gene are DFQATT and SNEGSKA (reference sequence). This CDR3 contains 16 residues. V shed 5 bases, J shed 5 bases, and the junction held 13 bases outside the gene matches. Here the CDR3 DNA reads TGCAGTGCTGAGGGGCTTCGGACTAGCGGGCCGGAGACCCAGTACTTC. Protein: CSAEGLRTSGPETQYF.

Ten or more counts support this clonotype. The rearrangement joins TRBV4-2 to TRBJ2-5; the D is unclear. Germline V lookup: CDR1 LGHNA, CDR2 YNFKEQ. V lost 0 bases and J lost 0, with 5 bases in between. The CDR3 runs to 14 residues. CDR3: CASSQEKHQETQYF. The CDR3 DNA reads as TGTGCCAGCAGCCAAGAAAAACACCAAGAGACCCAGTACTTC.

This clonotype showed up just a few times. V usage is TRBV7-2 and J usage is TRBJ2-7; 10 bases are shared with TRBD2. Germline loops: CDR1 SGHTA, CDR2 FQGNSA. V trimming: 6 bases; J trimming: 4 bases; junction bases outside the gene matches: 6. This CDR3 spans 14 amino acids. In DNA, the CDR3 is TGTGCCAGCAGTCCTAGCGGGAGCCGGTACGAGCAGTACTTC. It specifies CASSPSGSRYEQYF.

To note about this clonotype: A much larger clone sits a single nucleotide away, making a read error possible. This chain links TRBV29-1 with TRBJ2-5, with a weak D call TRBD2 (5 bases). The J call may not be correct, given that the DNA end is closer to TRBJ2-1. Looked up from germline, CDR1 is SQVTM and CDR2 is ANQGSEA. The length of the CDR3 is 11 residues. The CDR3 protein is CSAQGLETQFF. The CDR3 nucleotides read TGCAGCGCCCAAGGACTGGAGACCCAGTTCTTC.

The genes are TRBV29-1 and TRBJ1-1; perhaps TRBD1 as D (6 bases). Trimming removed 5 bases at V and 0 bases at J, with 13 bases between. The germline V gene encodes CDR1 SQVTM and CDR2 ANQGSEA. This CDR3 contains 14 residues. The CDR3 DNA sequence: TGCAGCGTTCAGAGGACAGTTATGAACACTGAAGCTTTCTTT. Its translation is CSVQRTVMNTEAFF.

At least ten counts were recorded for this clonotype. V gene TRBV10-3 combines with J gene TRBJ1-5; D is perhaps TRBD1 (5 bases). CDR1 and CDR2 (germline): ENHRY, SYGVKD. V was pared by 2 bases and J by 14 bases, with 16 bases between. The CDR3 contains 13 residues. The CDR3 loop is CAISEGHEVGKHF. The CDR3 nucleotides are TGTGCCATCAGTGAGGGACATGAGGTGGGAAAGCATTTT.

The chain is built from TRBV5-1 and TRBJ2-5; D is undetermined. V was shortened by 3 bases and J by 5 bases, with 14 bases between the two germline ends. Germline V CDR1 and CDR2: SGHRS, YFSETQ. There are 14 residues in the CDR3. In nucleotides, the CDR3 is TGCGCCAGCAGCTCACCGGCTAGATCGGAGACCCAGTACTTC. Protein sequence: CASSSPARSETQYF.

This clonotype was observed at least ten times. The junction shows a germline mismatch at one end, possibly a read error. The chain couples TRBV12-3 or TRBV12-4 to TRBJ2-1; no clear D gene. The length of the CDR3 is 11 residues. CDR3: CASSLGREQFF. The CDR3 DNA reads TGTGCCAGCAGCTTAGGCAGGGAGCAGTTCTTC.

V and J are TRBV29-1 and TRBJ2-3; D is unresolved. V lost 3 bases to trimming and J lost 1 base, with 5 bases between them. This CDR3 is built from 12 residues. Germline assignment: CDR1 SQVTM and CDR2 ANQGSEA. CDR3 region: CSVDEGTDTQYF. The CDR3, as DNA: TGCAGCGTTGATGAGGGCACAGATACGCAGTATTTT.

A note on this clonotype: This may be a read error: a much more frequent sequence differs by one nucleotide. The chain carries TRBV25-1 and TRBJ2-2, with a possible D match to TRBD2 (6 bases). CDR3 length: 14 residues. Germline values: CDR1 MGHDK, CDR2 SYGVNS. The CDR3 spells CASSERRITGGLFF. DNA of the CDR3: TGTGCCAGCAGTGAGCGTAGAATCACCGGGGGGCTGTTTTTT.

This clonotype was detected ten times or more. The V and J genes are TRBV9 and TRBJ2-1; no firm D call. V gave up 3 bases and J gave up 0 bases, with 10 bases separating them. Germline-derived CDR1 and CDR2 are SGDLS and YYNGEE. This CDR3 spans 15 amino acids. This CDR3 reads CASSAPPASYNEQFF. Here the CDR3 DNA reads TGTGCCAGCAGCGCCCCTCCGGCCTCCTACAATGAGCAGTTCTTC.

In its sample, this clonotype was seen many times. The rearrangement joins TRBV6-2 or TRBV6-3 to TRBJ2-7; 10 bases align to TRBD2. CDR1 MNHEY and CDR2 SVGEGT come from the germline V gene. V shed 8 bases and J 3 bases; nucleotides not matched to a gene: 28. The CDR3 extends over 21 amino acids. CDR3 sequence (DNA): TGTGCCAGCGACAGGGGAGGCACAAACCCTAGCGGGAGATCTACCGTCTACGAGCAGTACTTC. This codes for CASDRGGTNPSGRSTVYEQYF.

This chain links TRBV7-9 with TRBJ2-3; D not certain. This CDR3 is built from 15 residues. The germline gives CDR1 SEHNR, CDR2 FQNEAQ (reference sequence). V lost 1 base and J lost 2, with 10 bases in between. The CDR3 loop reads CASSLDRITTDTQYF. The DNA of the CDR3 is TGTGCCAGCAGCTTAGATCGCATCACCACAGATACGCAGTATTTT. Based on the CDR3 plus reference TRBV7-9 and TRBJ2-3, the full variable domain is DTGVSQNPRHKITKRGQNVTFRCDPISEHNRLYWYRQTLGQGPEFLTYFQNEAQLEKSRLLSDRFSAERPKGSFSTLEIQRTEQGDSAMYLCASSLDRITTDTQYFGPGTRLTVL.

This clonotype was counted at least ten times. This chain connects TRBV6-6 to TRBJ2-2, with D hard to call. Trimming removed 7 bases from V and 2 bases from J, with 5 bases in between. The CDR3 consists of 12 residues. Per germline, CDR1 MNHNY and CDR2 SVGAGI (reference sequence). In nucleotides, the CDR3 is TGTGCCAGCAAGGATAACACCGGGGAGCTGTTTTTT. Amino acids: CASKDNTGELFF.

V and J are TRBV30 and TRBJ2-3; either TRBD1 or TRBD2 may supply D (5 bases each). This CDR3 contains 13 residues. Germline assignment: CDR1 GTSNPN and CDR2 SVGIG (reference sequence). Trimming pared 3 bases from V and 1 base from J, leaving 8 bases between. The CDR3 bases are TGTGCCTGGAGCGGGGACCGCACAGATACGCAGTATTTT. Its translation: CAWSGDRTDTQYF.

This clonotype was seen a few times. The CDR3 nucleotides are TGCGCCAGCAGCTCCCCGGGACAGGACTACGAGCAGTACTTC. Translated, it gives CASSSPGQDYEQYF. The chain uses TRBV5-1 and TRBJ2-7; 8 positions agree with TRBD1. With 3 bases clipped from V and 3 bases from J, the junction kept 5 bases outside the gene matches. Germline CDR1 is SGHRS and CDR2 is YFSETQ. CDR3 length equals 14 residues.

This clonotype was observed at least ten times. The rearrangement links TRBV28 to TRBJ2-1; D is undetermined. Trimming pared 3 bases from V and 6 bases from J, leaving 9 bases between. Germline V gene lookup returns CDR1 MDHEN and CDR2 SYDVKM. CDR3 length: 13 residues. CDR3: CASSFLVANEQFF. DNA for the CDR3: TGTGCCAGCAGTTTCCTAGTCGCCAATGAGCAGTTCTTC.

About this clonotype: This may come from a read error, since a much larger clone is one base off. The chain links TRBV18 to TRBJ2-7; 7 nucleotides match TRBD2. This CDR3 spans 14 amino acids. Germline V gene lookup returns CDR1 KGHSH and CDR2 LQKENI. The CDR3 DNA sequence: TGTGTCAGCTCACCAGGGAGGACTAGGTACGAGCAGTACTTC. Residues: CVSSPGRTRYEQYF.

This chain links TRBV6-5 with TRBJ2-1, with D perhaps TRBD2 (6 bases). This CDR3 contains 16 residues. Germline CDR1 is MNHEY and CDR2 is SVGAGI. Trimming removed 2 bases from V and 0 bases from J, with 11 bases in between. For the CDR3, the DNA is TGTGCCAGCAGTTACGAGGGGAGGAGCTCCTACAATGAGCAGTTCTTC. It encodes CASSYEGRSSYNEQFF.

This clonotype has a handful of counts. This rearrangement joins TRBV29-1 to TRBJ1-1, with D possibly being TRBD1 (5 bases). Germline assignment: CDR1 SQVTM and CDR2 ANQGSEA. Trimming stripped 4 bases from V and 5 bases from J, with 11 bases between. The CDR3 length is 12 residues. DNA for the CDR3: TGCAGCGTTGGGACAATCCGGACTGAAGCTTTCTTT. Amino acid sequence: CSVGTIRTEAFF.

A few counts support this clonotype. The V call is TRBV20-1, the J call TRBJ2-5, with a tentative D call TRBD2 (6 bases). The CDR3 runs 14 residues. CDR1 and CDR2 (germline): DFQATT, SNEGSKA (reference sequence). Trimming removed 1 base from V and 1 base from J, with 10 bases in between. CDR3: CSARVGGPQETQYF. The CDR3 DNA reads as TGCAGTGCTAGAGTGGGGGGACCCCAAGAGACCCAGTACTTC.

The rearrangement joins TRBV5-1 to TRBJ2-3, with TRBD2 matching 14 bases. The CDR3 consists of 16 residues. Looked up from germline, CDR1 is SGHRS and CDR2 is YFSETQ. Trimming cost V 3 bases and J 10 bases; bases outside gene matches: 10. CDR3 nucleotide sequence: TGCGCCAGCAGCTCGGGACTAGCGGGAGCGCTTGATCCGCAGTATTTT. It is translated as CASSSGLAGALDPQYF.

At least ten counts were recorded for this clonotype. V is TRBV12-3 or TRBV12-4 and J is TRBJ2-7; no clear D. The length of the CDR3 is 13 residues. The V end lost 6 bases, the J end lost 4 bases, and 13 bases lay between the germline ends. CDR3 nucleotide sequence: TGTGCCAGCAGGAAGGACCTCCCATACGAGCAGTACTTC. Its translation: CASRKDLPYEQYF.

The chain links TRBV3-1 to TRBJ2-7; D may be TRBD2 (5 bases). Per germline, CDR1 LGHDT and CDR2 YNNKEL (reference sequence). V was pared by 6 bases and J by 7 bases, with 19 bases between. The length of the CDR3 is 14 residues. The CDR3 DNA sequence: TGTGCCAGCAGTTCCACGGGGTACGTCGAAGAGCAGTACGTC. Protein: CASSSTGYVEEQYV.

This sequence joins TRBV11-2 and TRBJ2-2, with a possible D match to TRBD2 (6 bases). Germline V gene lookup returns CDR1 SGHAT and CDR2 FQNNGV. V was pared by 4 bases and J by 6 bases, with 21 bases between. The length of the CDR3 is 17 residues. The DNA for the CDR3 is TGTGCCAGCAGCTCCCTCCGGGCGGGAAAATTAGCCGGGGAGCTGTTTTTT. Translating it yields CASSSLRAGKLAGELFF.

Only a few counts were recorded for this clonotype. The chain has TRBV3-1 and TRBJ2-2, with TRBD2 matching over 14 bases. This CDR3 comprises 18 residues. From germline, CDR1 is LGHDT and CDR2 YNNKEL (reference sequence). V shed 1 base and J 5 bases; nucleotides not matched to a gene: 6. DNA for the CDR3: TGTGCCAGCAGCCAAGGCCCCGGACTAGCGGGAGGTACCGGGGAGCTGTTTTTT. Residues: CASSQGPGLAGGTGELFF.

This clonotype was detected many times. This chain connects TRBV28 to TRBJ2-1, with 8 bases identical to TRBD1. The germline V gene has CDR1 MDHEN and CDR2 SYDVKM. The CDR3 is made up of 15 amino acids. With 3 bases clipped from V and 8 bases from J, the junction kept 9 bases outside the gene matches. CDR3 residues: CASSLGGQGAHEQFF. In DNA, the CDR3 is TGTGCCAGCAGTTTGGGGGGCCAGGGGGCCCATGAGCAGTTCTTC.

This clonotype was observed a handful of times. The chain is built from TRBV11-2 and TRBJ1-6; D is ambiguous. The germline CDR1 and CDR2 sequences are SGHAT and FQNNGV. This CDR3 is built from 15 residues. V was shortened by 1 base and J by 7 bases, with 11 bases between the two germline ends. The CDR3 sequence: CASSLGQGSNSPLHF. CDR3 sequence (DNA): TGTGCCAGCAGCTTAGGACAAGGGAGCAATTCACCCCTCCACTTT. Variable domain in full (rest from reference TRBV11-2 and TRBJ1-6): EAGVAQSPRYKIIEKRQSVAFWCNPISGHATLYWYQQILGQGPKLLIQFQNNGVVDDSQLPKDRFSAERLKGVDSTLKIQPAKLEDSAVYLCASSLGQGSNSPLHFGNGTRLTVT.